The 2 T cell receptor beta chains given below trace back to one sample, sequenced in a study of T-cell memory formation after mild COVID-19. TCRdb used MiXCR to reprocess the 5' RACE reads, holding one entry per CDR3 protein. The sample carries fewer than 300,000 distinct CDR3 sequences, approximately 15% recorded once. The sample comprised PBMCs or a T cell subset sorted from them (not recorded which). These receptors all stem from a man younger than 35 who had mild COVID-19 (a few samples of this study predate the infection). Cell type and time point are not known.

This clonotype has a handful of counts. The rearrangement links TRBV5-1 to TRBJ2-1; 10 positions agree with TRBD2. The CDR3 has 16 residues. Trimming took 4 bases from V and 1 from J; bases not matched to a gene: 5. CDR1 is SGHRS, CDR2 YFSETQ, per germline. CDR3 sequence (DNA): TGCGCCAGCAGCGGCAGCGGGGGGGTGTCCTACAATGAGCAGTTCTTC. Its translation is CASSGSGGVSYNEQFF.

This chain connects TRBV4-1 to TRBJ2-3, with D perhaps TRBD1 or TRBD2 (5 bases each). V was cut by 3 bases and J by 3 bases, with 16 bases left in between. The length of the CDR3 is 16 residues. Germline-derived CDR1 and CDR2 are MGHRA and YSYEKL. CDR3 sequence: CASSHVRAEGTDTQYF. The CDR3 bases are TGCGCCAGCAGCCACGTGCGGGCCGAGGGGACAGATACGCAGTATTTT.